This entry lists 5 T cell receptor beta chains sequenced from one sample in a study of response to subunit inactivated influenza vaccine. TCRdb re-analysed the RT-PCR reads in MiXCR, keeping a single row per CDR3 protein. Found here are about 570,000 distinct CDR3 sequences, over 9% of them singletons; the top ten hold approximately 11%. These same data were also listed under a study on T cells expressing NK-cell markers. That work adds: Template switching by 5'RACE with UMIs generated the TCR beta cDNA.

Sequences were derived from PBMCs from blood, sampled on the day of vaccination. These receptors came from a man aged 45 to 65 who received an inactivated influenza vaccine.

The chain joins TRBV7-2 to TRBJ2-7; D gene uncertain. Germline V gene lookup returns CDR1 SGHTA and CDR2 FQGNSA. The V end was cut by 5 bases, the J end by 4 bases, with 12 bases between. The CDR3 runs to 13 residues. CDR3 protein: CASSPDANYEQYF. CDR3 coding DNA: TGTGCCAGCAGCCCCGACGCCAATTACGAGCAGTACTTC. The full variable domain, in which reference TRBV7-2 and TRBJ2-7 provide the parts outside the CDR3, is GAGVSQSPSNKVTEKGKDVELRCDPISGHTALYWYRQSLGQGLEFLIYFQGNSAPDKSGLPSDRFSAERTGGSVSTLTIQRTQQEDSAVYLCASSPDANYEQYFGPGTRLTVT.

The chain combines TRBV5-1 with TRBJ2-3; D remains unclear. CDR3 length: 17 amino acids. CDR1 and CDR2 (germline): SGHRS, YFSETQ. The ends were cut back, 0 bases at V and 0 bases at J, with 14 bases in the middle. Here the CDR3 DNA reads TGCGCCAGCAGCTTGGGTTTTAGCACAACGAGCACAGATACGCAGTATTTT. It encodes CASSLGFSTTSTDTQYF.

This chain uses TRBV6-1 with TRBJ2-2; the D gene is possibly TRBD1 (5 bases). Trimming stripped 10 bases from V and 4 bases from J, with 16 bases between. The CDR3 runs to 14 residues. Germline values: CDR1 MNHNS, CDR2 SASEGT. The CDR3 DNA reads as TGTGCCATAAGGGCAGGGTGGACCACCGGGGAGCTGTTTTTT. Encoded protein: CAIRAGWTTGELFF.

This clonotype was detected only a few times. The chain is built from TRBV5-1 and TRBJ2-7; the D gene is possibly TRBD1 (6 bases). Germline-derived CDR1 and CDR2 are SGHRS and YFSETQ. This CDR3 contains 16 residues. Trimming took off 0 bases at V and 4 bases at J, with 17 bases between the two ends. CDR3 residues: CASSLASVQGQYEQYF. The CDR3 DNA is TGCGCCAGCAGCTTGGCCTCAGTCCAGGGGCAGTACGAGCAGTACTTC.

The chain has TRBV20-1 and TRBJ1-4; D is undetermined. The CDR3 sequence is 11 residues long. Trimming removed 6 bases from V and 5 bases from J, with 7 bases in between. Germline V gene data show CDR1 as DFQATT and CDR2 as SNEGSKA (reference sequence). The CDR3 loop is CSAWINEKLFF. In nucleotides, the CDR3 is TGCAGTGCATGGATAAATGAAAAACTGTTTTTT.